This TCR beta chain was profiled in a study of patients with pleural tuberculosis. TCRdb re-called the reads with MiXCR, one entry per CDR3 protein. The table lists about 29,000 distinct CDR3 sequences, 15% to 20% of them singletons, with roughly 3.6% in the top ten. Trimming cost V 0 bases and J 7 bases, with 13 bases left between them. Germline CDR1 LGHNA, CDR2 YNFKEQ. The CDR3 runs 15 residues. This clonotype appeared many times. This sequence was found in a human donor with pleural tuberculosis. This chain joins TRBV4-2 and TRBJ2-1; perhaps TRBD2 as D (6 bases). Material: peripheral blood. CDR3 nucleotides: TGTGCCAGCAGCCAAGATAGAGGCGGGGTGAATGAGCAGTTCTTC. Amino acids: CASSQDRGGVNEQFF.